What follows are 20 T cell receptor beta chains derived from one specimen sequenced in a study of blood T cell repertoires in COVID-19. The assay was immunoSEQ multiplex PCR, and TCRdb's table has in-frame clones only and misses some. The sample has more than 100,000 clones, roughly 83% seen once; the top ten hold about a sixth. The sequenced sample consisted of peripheral blood. Receptor source: a woman at least 80 years old with acute or convalescent COVID-19.

The chain recombines TRBV5-5 with TRBJ2-5; D perhaps matches TRBD2 (7 bases). Germline V gene sequence: CDR1 SGHKS, CDR2 YYEKEE (reference sequence). V was trimmed by 1 base and J by 1 base, leaving 14 bases between them. This CDR3 is built from 16 residues. This chain's CDR3 is CASSLLIGGAQETQYF. The CDR3 coding sequence is TGTGCCAGCAGCTTGCTCATTGGGGGGGCCCAAGAGACCCAGTACTTC.

The chain recombines TRBV11-2 with TRBJ1-1, with 7 bases lining up with TRBD1. Germline assignment: CDR1 SGHAT and CDR2 FQNNGV. V shed 5 bases and J 0 bases; nucleotides not matched to a gene: 3. CDR3 length: 14 amino acids. The CDR3 loop reads CASSPGQVNTEAFF. The DNA of the CDR3 is TGTGCCAGCAGCCCAGGACAGGTGAACACTGAAGCTTTCTTT.

V and J are TRBV13 and TRBJ2-7, with TRBD2 as a possible D gene (6 bases). CDR3 length equals 15 residues. The V gene's germline CDR1 is PRHDT and CDR2 FYEKMQ (reference sequence). The V end lost 1 base, the J end lost 3 bases, and 13 bases lay between the germline ends. CDR3 coding DNA: TGTGCCAGCAGCTTAGCACCTAGCGCTGGCTACGAGCAGTACTTC. Translation gives CASSLAPSAGYEQYF.

This chain links TRBV6-5 with TRBJ2-3; D possibly corresponds to TRBD1 (5 bases). The CDR3 runs 16 residues. V lost 0 bases to trimming and J lost 2 bases, with 12 bases between them. Germline loops: CDR1 MNHEY, CDR2 SVGAGI. CDR3 coding DNA: TGTGCCAGCAGTTACTCCCCCAGGGTCTTCACAGATACGCAGTATTTT. This gives the protein CASSYSPRVFTDTQYF.

Of note for this clone: The junction does not match germline at one end; this may be a read error. The rearrangement uses TRBV28 and TRBJ2-1; D perhaps matches TRBD2 (5 bases). The CDR3 extends over 14 amino acids. Germline lookup yields CDR1 MDHEN and CDR2 SYDVKM. The CDR3 DNA sequence: TGTGCCAGCAGTTTTGGTGGGAGCAGACCCTCATGGATCTTC. The encoded protein is CASSFGGSRPSWIF.

The chain joins TRBV19 to TRBJ2-7; D not certain. Germline V gives CDR1 LNHDA, CDR2 SQIVND (reference sequence). V lost 2 bases, J lost 1 base, and 9 bases lay in between. The length of the CDR3 is 14 residues. The CDR3 here is CASSISRESYEQYF. In DNA form, the CDR3 reads TGTGCCAGTAGTATAAGTAGAGAATCCTACGAGCAGTACTTC.

V usage is TRBV27 and J usage is TRBJ1-6; 9 bases are a match to TRBD1. CDR1 is MNHEY and CDR2 is SMNVEV in the germline V gene (reference sequence). V was pared by 4 bases and J by 8 bases, with 12 bases of the junction left unmatched. This CDR3 comprises 17 residues. In DNA form, the CDR3 reads TGTGCCAGCAGTTCTCCGGGACAGGGCAAATTTTATTCACCCCTCCACTTT. Translated: CASSSPGQGKFYSPLHF.

This clone has only a few counts. The chain is built from TRBV7-9 and TRBJ1-1; possible D gene TRBD1, 6 bases. This CDR3 region has 12 residues. The V and J ends lost 6 bases and 5 bases respectively, with 10 bases between them. Germline V gene data show CDR1 as SEHNR and CDR2 as FQNEAQ (reference sequence). CDR3 in DNA: TGTGCCAGCAGGGGGGGGACAACTGAAGCTTTCTTT. It is translated as CASRGGTTEAFF. The variable domain in full, with the rest retrieved from reference TRBV7-9 and TRBJ1-1, is DTGVSQNPRHKITKRGQNVTFRCDPISEHNRLYWYRQTLGQGPEFLTYFQNEAQLEKSRLLSDRFSAERPKGSFSTLEIQRTEQGDSAMYLCASRGGTTEAFFGQGTRLTVV.

The genes are TRBV19 and TRBJ1-4; D uncertain. Trimming left V 3 bases short and J 7 bases short, with 9 bases between. The CDR3 runs 13 residues. From germline, CDR1 is LNHDA and CDR2 SQIVND (reference sequence). The CDR3 loop is CASSMGGIEKLFF. DNA of the CDR3: TGTGCCAGTAGTATGGGAGGGATTGAAAAACTGTTTTTT.

The chain combines TRBV2 with TRBJ1-5, with D unclear. The CDR3 totals 13 residues. Per the germline V gene, CDR1 is SNHLY and CDR2 is FYNNEI. Trimming took 5 bases from V and 6 from J, leaving 11 bases between them. The CDR3 region has the DNA TGTGCCAGCAGTCCCAGTCCGGGTCAGCCCCAGCATTTT. This encodes CASSPSPGQPQHF.

This chain joins TRBV9 and TRBJ2-5; 8 bases fit TRBD2. This CDR3 has 15 residues. V shed 4 bases and J 9 bases; nucleotides not matched to a gene: 14. Germline lookup yields CDR1 SGDLS and CDR2 YYNGEE. The CDR3 DNA follows: TGTGCCAGCAGCCCCCCCGGGGGGGAGTGGGTGGCCCAGTACTTC. Translation gives CASSPPGGEWVAQYF.

This chain connects TRBV7-2 to TRBJ2-2; D is possibly TRBD1 (7 bases). Trimming took 5 bases from V and 5 from J, leaving 15 bases between them. The CDR3 has 15 amino acids. CDR1 is SGHTA and CDR2 is FQGNSA in the germline V gene. CDR3 nucleotide sequence: TGTGCCAGCAGCCATAACAGGGGAGGTACCGGGGAGCTGTTTTTT. It yields the protein CASSHNRGGTGELFF.

On this clone: Within the sample, other DNA sequences also encode this same CDR3. The CDR3 spells CASSQTGNTEAFF. CDR3 sequence (DNA): TGTGCCAGCAGTCAAACAGGGAACACTGAAGCTTTCTTT. The chain uses TRBV6-2 or TRBV6-3 and TRBJ1-1; tentative D call: TRBD1 (5 bases). Germline V gives CDR1 MNHEY, CDR2 SVGEGT. The CDR3 is 13 residues long. Trimming cost V 5 bases and J 1 base, with 8 bases left between them.

The J gene is TRBJ2-7, the V gene TRBV5-1; TRBD1 matches 7 bases. V shed 1 base and J 5 bases; nucleotides not matched to a gene: 6. This CDR3 has 14 amino acids. Germline-derived CDR1 and CDR2 are SGHRS and YFSETQ. The CDR3 loop reads CASSLRDRANEQYF. In DNA, the CDR3 is TGCGCCAGCAGCTTGCGAGACAGGGCCAACGAGCAGTACTTC.

This chain uses TRBV19 with TRBJ1-2; the match to TRBD1 covers 8 bases. The CDR3 loop spans 13 amino acids. With V trimmed by 5 bases and J by 2 bases, 1 base remained unmatched. Germline CDR1 and CDR2: LNHDA and SQIVND (reference sequence). CDR3 DNA sequence: TGTGCCAGTAGTGGACAGGGCAACTATGGCTACACCTTC. Amino acid sequence: CASSGQGNYGYTF.

Here the CDR3 DNA reads TGTGCCTGGGGCGGACTTGCCGAGCAGTACTTC. Its protein is CAWGGLAEQYF. The chain uses TRBV30 and TRBJ2-7, with D possibly matching TRBD2 (5 bases). The V gene lost 5 bases and the J gene lost 6 bases, with 11 bases spanning the gap. Germline assignment: CDR1 GTSNPN and CDR2 SVGIG (reference sequence). CDR3 length equals 11 residues.

V usage is TRBV19 and J usage is TRBJ1-5; the D gene is possibly TRBD1 (6 bases). Germline V gives CDR1 LNHDA, CDR2 SQIVND (reference sequence). The length of the CDR3 is 13 residues. The V end was cut by 0 bases, the J end by 8 bases, with 8 bases between. The CDR3 DNA reads as TGTGCCAGTAGTATAGATACAGGGAAGCCCCAGCATTTT. It translates to CASSIDTGKPQHF.

V usage is TRBV7-9 and J usage is TRBJ1-2; D unresolved. Germline V CDR1 and CDR2: SEHNR, FQNEAQ (reference sequence). The CDR3 runs to 14 residues. Trimming took 1 base from V and 7 from J, leaving 13 bases between them. Written as DNA, the CDR3 is TGTGCCAGCAGCTTAGGGACTAGCCTCGGTGGCTACACCTTC. This encodes CASSLGTSLGGYTF.

This sequence joins TRBV18 and TRBJ2-5; D uncertain. The CDR3 loop spans 13 amino acids. Germline V CDR1 and CDR2: KGHSH, LQKENI. Trimming stripped 3 bases from V and 2 bases from J, with 7 bases between. This CDR3 is CASSPAQQETQYF. As DNA, the CDR3 is TGTGCCAGCTCACCGGCCCAACAAGAGACCCAGTACTTC.

J is TRBJ2-7 and V is TRBV29-1; perhaps TRBD1 as D (7 bases). The germline gives CDR1 SQVTM, CDR2 ANQGSEA. The V gene lost 7 bases and the J gene lost 1 base, with 14 bases spanning the gap. The CDR3 contains 13 residues. Written as DNA, the CDR3 is TGCAGCGCCCGGGAGACAGGGTCCTACGAGCAGTACTTC. This translates into CSARETGSYEQYF.